A single sample is the source of the 21 T cell receptor beta chains below, sequenced in a study of blood T cell repertoires in COVID-19. Produced via immunoSEQ multiplex PCR; TCRdb's table is partial and in-frame only. Here the sample spans approximately 300,000 clones, 85% to 90% being singletons. Sequenced: peripheral blood. These TCRs come from a woman aged 45-59 years with COVID-19, enrolled during active disease.

In DNA, the CDR3 is TGTGCCAGCTCACCACCGGACAGGAATAATGAAAAACTGTTTTTT. This sequence encodes CASSPPDRNNEKLFF. This sequence joins TRBV18 and TRBJ1-4, with TRBD1 matching 7 bases. CDR3 length: 15 residues. Germline V lookup: CDR1 KGHSH, CDR2 LQKENI. V shed 0 bases, J shed 4 bases, and the junction held 2 bases outside the gene matches.

The genes are TRBV5-1 and TRBJ1-2; maybe TRBD1 (6 bases). V shed 2 bases and J shed 12 bases, with 17 bases lying between them. This CDR3 is 13 amino acids long. The V gene's germline CDR1 is SGHRS and CDR2 YFSETQ. CDR3 coding DNA: TGCGCCAGCAGCTTTGGGGGCAGATCCCGTCACACCTTC. Translating it yields CASSFGGRSRHTF.

The J gene is TRBJ2-3, the V gene TRBV9; 14 bases align to TRBD2. The junction had 5 bases not matched to a gene; V was cut back by 3 bases and J by 2 bases. This CDR3 is built from 17 residues. Germline assignment: CDR1 SGDLS and CDR2 YYNGEE. The DNA for the CDR3 is TGTGCCAGCAGCGAAGGACTAGCGGGAGGTTTCACAGATACGCAGTATTTT. Amino acid sequence: CASSEGLAGGFTDTQYF.

The chain combines TRBV3-1 (or the pseudogene TRBV3-2) with TRBJ1-4; the match to TRBD1 covers 8 bases. Per germline, CDR1 LGHDT and CDR2 YNNKEL (reference sequence). V dropped 3 bases and J dropped 8; count of bases not matched to a gene: 14. The CDR3 has 17 amino acids. CDR3 DNA: TGTGCCAGCAGCCACAGTCCCGGGACAGGATTCGGGGAAAAACTGTTTTTT. This codes for CASSHSPGTGFGEKLFF.

V is TRBV10-1 and J is TRBJ2-1, with TRBD2 matching 10 bases. The germline V gene encodes CDR1 WNHNN and CDR2 SYGVQD (reference sequence). Trimming at V came to 3 bases and at J to 5 bases, leaving 4 bases not matched to a gene. The length of the CDR3 is 15 residues. CDR3: CASSDRTSGHNEQFF. The DNA for the CDR3 is TGCGCCAGCAGTGATCGGACTAGCGGTCACAATGAGCAGTTCTTC.

This clone was found once. The rearrangement joins TRBV28 to TRBJ2-7; 9 bases line up with TRBD2. From germline, CDR1 is MDHEN and CDR2 SYDVKM. This CDR3 spans 13 amino acids. V lost 5 bases and J lost 3; bases outside the gene matches: 2. CDR3 region: CASSTSGYYEQYF. CDR3 coding DNA: TGTGCCAGCAGTACTAGCGGGTACTACGAGCAGTACTTC.

This clone was picked up a small number of times. A junction end diverges from the germline sequence, so it may reflect a read error. This sequence joins TRBV5-1 and TRBJ2-7; 11 bases agree with TRBD2. This CDR3 has 14 residues. Germline V gene sequence: CDR1 SGHRS, CDR2 YFSETQ. This chain's CDR3 is CASSLGGTSGSLTF. For the CDR3, the DNA is TGCGCCAGCAGCTTGGGAGGGACTAGCGGTTCTCTAACTTTC.

The chain carries TRBV6-2 or TRBV6-3 and TRBJ2-2; 11 nucleotides agree with TRBD2. This CDR3 has 17 amino acids. The germline V gene has CDR1 MNHEY and CDR2 SVGEGT. Trimming took 4 bases from V and 4 from J; bases not matched to a gene: 8. CDR3 residues: CASSFHGLAGGTGELFF. The CDR3 bases are TGTGCCAGCAGTTTCCACGGGCTAGCGGGAGGCACCGGGGAGCTGTTTTTT.

The rearrangement uses TRBV5-4 and TRBJ2-7; TRBD1 matches 12 bases. The germline gives CDR1 SGHNT, CDR2 YYREEE (reference sequence). This CDR3 is 15 amino acids long. J lost 5 bases, V lost 5 bases, and 8 bases had no gene match. The CDR3 DNA sequence: TGTGCCAGCAGTTGGGGACAGGGGGCGCCCCACGAGCAGTACTTC. This codes for CASSWGQGAPHEQYF.

The J gene is TRBJ2-7, the V gene TRBV9; TRBD1 might be the D (6 bases). V lost 4 bases and J lost 1, with 18 bases in between. Germline V CDR1 and CDR2: SGDLS, YYNGEE. This CDR3 has 16 residues. Here the CDR3 reads CASSPISGDGSYEQYF. The CDR3 region has the DNA TGTGCCAGCAGCCCCATATCAGGGGACGGGTCCTACGAGCAGTACTTC.

The chain links TRBV30 to TRBJ2-5, with D unclear. CDR1 GTSNPN and CDR2 SVGIG come from the germline V gene (reference sequence). V shed 0 bases and J shed 1 base, with 9 bases lying between them. The CDR3 covers 14 residues. Here the CDR3 reads CAWSVLRSQETQYF. DNA of the CDR3: TGTGCCTGGAGTGTATTGCGCTCCCAAGAGACCCAGTACTTC. Based on the CDR3 plus reference TRBV30 and TRBJ2-5, the full variable domain is SQTIHQWPATLVQPVGSPLSLECTVEGTSNPNLYWYRQAAGRGLQLLFYSVGIGQISSEVPQNLSASRPQDRQFILSSKKLLLSDSGFYLCAWSVLRSQETQYFGPGTRLLVL.

This rearrangement joins TRBV19 to TRBJ1-1; D perhaps matches TRBD1 (5 bases). V lost 7 bases and J lost 2, with 23 bases in between. The germline V gene has CDR1 LNHDA and CDR2 SQIVND (reference sequence). The CDR3 has 17 amino acids. The CDR3 sequence: CASTPMGQAKLNTEAFF. The CDR3 coding sequence is TGTGCCAGTACCCCGATGGGGCAGGCCAAACTAAACACTGAAGCTTTCTTT.

V and J are TRBV5-5 and TRBJ1-1; 9 bases are shared with TRBD1. The CDR3 length is 15 residues. Germline CDR1 SGHKS, CDR2 YYEKEE (reference sequence). The J segment lost 2 bases and the V segment lost 3 bases, leaving 5 bases of the junction unmatched. The CDR3 DNA is TGTGCCAGCAGCTGGACTACAGGGGGCAACACTGAAGCTTTCTTT. Residues: CASSWTTGGNTEAFF.

The chain carries TRBV29-1 and TRBJ1-1; 7 positions match TRBD1. The germline gives CDR1 SQVTM, CDR2 ANQGSEA. CDR3 length: 10 amino acids. The CDR3 loop is CSGGQHEAFF. In DNA form, the CDR3 reads TGCAGTGGGGGACAGCATGAAGCTTTCTTT. Full variable domain (remainder filled in from reference TRBV29-1 and TRBJ1-1): SAVISQKPSRDICQRGTSLTIQCQVDSQVTMMFWYRQQPGQSLTLIATANQGSEATYESGFVIDKFPISRPNLTFSTLTVSNMSPEDSSIYLCSGGQHEAFFGQGTRLTVV.

The chain links TRBV3-1 (or the pseudogene TRBV3-2) to TRBJ1-1; TRBD1 matches 8 bases. Germline CDR1 LGHDT, CDR2 YNNKEL (reference sequence). The J segment lost 3 bases and the V segment lost 4 bases, leaving 7 bases of the junction unmatched. This CDR3 has 15 amino acids. CDR3 coding DNA: TGTGCCAGCAGCCCCCGGACAGGGAGGGACACTGAAGCTTTCTTT. This encodes CASSPRTGRDTEAFF.

The genes are TRBV7-2 and TRBJ2-1; TRBD2 matches at 11 bases. V shed 2 bases and J 3 bases; nucleotides not matched to a gene: 3. The V gene's germline CDR1 is SGHTA and CDR2 FQGNSA. The CDR3 is 16 residues long. The CDR3 sequence is CASSLSSGGYYNEQFF. The CDR3 DNA sequence: TGTGCCAGCAGCTTATCTAGCGGGGGGTACTACAATGAGCAGTTCTTC.

V is TRBV30 and J is TRBJ1-2, with 9 bases fitting TRBD1. Germline V gene data show CDR1 as GTSNPN and CDR2 as SVGIG (reference sequence). The V gene end was trimmed by 5 bases and the J gene end by 8 bases; junction bases not matched to a gene: 9. This CDR3 is 13 amino acids long. CDR3: CAWSTGGAGGYTF. DNA of the CDR3: TGTGCCTGGTCTACAGGGGGCGCCGGCGGCTACACCTTC.

The chain employs TRBV5-4 and TRBJ2-3; 8 nucleotides align to TRBD2. Germline CDR1 SGHNT, CDR2 YYREEE (reference sequence). V dropped 4 bases and J dropped 0; count of bases not matched to a gene: 7. CDR3 length equals 16 residues. The CDR3: CASSRGLAFSTDTQYF. The CDR3 DNA sequence: TGTGCCAGCAGCAGAGGACTAGCCTTTAGCACAGATACGCAGTATTTT. Full variable domain (missing parts from reference TRBV5-4 and TRBJ2-3): ETGVTQSPTHLIKTRGQQVTLRCSSQSGHNTVSWYQQALGQGPQFIFQYYREEENGRGNFPPRFSGLQFPNYSSELNVNALELDDSALYLCASSRGLAFSTDTQYFGPGTRLTVL.

This sequence joins TRBV7-9 and TRBJ2-1, with a tentative D call TRBD2 (5 bases). The germline V and J ends were trimmed by 7 bases and 0 bases, with 16 bases remaining between them. The CDR3 loop spans 16 amino acids. From germline, CDR1 is SEHNR and CDR2 FQNEAQ (reference sequence). DNA for the CDR3: TGTGCCAGCAATAACCAGGCGGGTAGCTCCTACAATGAGCAGTTCTTC. It yields the protein CASNNQAGSSYNEQFF.

V and J are TRBV7-2 and TRBJ2-7; 12 bases match TRBD1. CDR3 length: 16 residues. The trim removed 5 bases at V and 5 bases at J, leaving 10 bases unmatched. Germline CDR1 is SGHTA and CDR2 is FQGNSA. The CDR3 DNA follows: TGTGCCAGCAGCCCTAACAGGGACAGGGGGCGCAACGAGCAGTACTTC. Its protein is CASSPNRDRGRNEQYF.

The chain carries TRBV20-1 and TRBJ2-5, with D possibly matching TRBD1 (5 bases). V was clipped by 3 bases and J by 4 bases, with 12 bases between them. The CDR3 totals 13 residues. Germline CDR1 is DFQATT and CDR2 is SNEGSKA (reference sequence). The DNA of the CDR3 is TGCAGTGCTAGTGAAGGGGCGCGAGAGACCCAGTACTTC. It is translated as CSASEGARETQYF.